This T cell receptor beta chain comes out of a study of OX40 agonist ivuxolimab in advanced cancers. On the study more broadly: The drug used for patients, ivuxolimab, was an agonistic anti-OX40 (CD134) antibody. Patients enrolled in dose escalation were diagnosed with hepatocellular carcinoma, melanoma, renal cell or head and neck cancer. Study findings and constraints: In the 0.1 to 3.0 mg/kg range, CD4+ and CD8+ blood T cells had expanded clonally by week 6.

As for this clone: The antigen remains undetermined.

The CDR3 runs 14 residues. Germline V gene lookup returns CDR1 SGHAT and CDR2 FQNNGV. V dropped 5 bases and J dropped 5 bases, with 16 bases sitting between them. The protocol was immunoSEQ multiplex PCR, while the TCRdb copy is restricted to in-frame clones and leaves out a portion. The sample carries about 52,000 clones, approximately 95% recorded once. The V and J genes are TRBV11-2 and TRBJ2-7; D not certain. The starting material was CD4+ or CD8+ T cells sorted from blood, obtained in a trial of the OX40 agonist ivuxolimab. The sequence was collected from an adult with an advanced solid tumor such as melanoma, head and neck, liver or kidney cancer. The CDR3: CASSRWGTLDEQYF. CDR3 in DNA: TGTGCCAGCAGCAGATGGGGTACTCTCGACGAGCAGTACTTC. The full variable domain, its missing parts supplied by reference TRBV11-2 and TRBJ2-7, is EAGVAQSPRYKIIEKRQSVAFWCNPISGHATLYWYQQILGQGPKLLIQFQNNGVVDDSQLPKDRFSAERLKGVDSTLKIQPAKLEDSAVYLCASSRWGTLDEQYFGPGTRLTVT.